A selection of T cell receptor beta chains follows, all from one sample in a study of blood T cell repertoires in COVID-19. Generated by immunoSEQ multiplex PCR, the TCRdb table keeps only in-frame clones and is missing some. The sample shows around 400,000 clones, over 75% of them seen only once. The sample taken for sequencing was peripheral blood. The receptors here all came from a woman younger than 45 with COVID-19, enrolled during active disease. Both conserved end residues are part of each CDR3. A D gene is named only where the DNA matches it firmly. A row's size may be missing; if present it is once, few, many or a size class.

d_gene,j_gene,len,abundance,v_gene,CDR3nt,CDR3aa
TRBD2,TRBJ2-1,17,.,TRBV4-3,TGCGCCAGCAGCCAAGATTTCGCTAGCGGGGCCTACAATGAGCAGTTCTTC,CASSQDFASGAYNEQFF
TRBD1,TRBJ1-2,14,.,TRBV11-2,TGTGCCAGCAGCATGACAGGGGTTGACTATGGCTACACCTTC,CASSMTGVDYGYTF
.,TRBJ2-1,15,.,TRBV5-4,TGTGCCAGCAGCTTGGAGTCGTTCAGTTACAATGAGCAGTTCTTC,CASSLESFSYNEQFF
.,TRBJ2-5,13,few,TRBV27,TGTGCCAGCAGTGCAACGGGTGGGGAGACCCAGTACTTC,CASSATGGETQYF
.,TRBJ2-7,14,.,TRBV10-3,TGTGCCATCAGTGGTTCGAGTCAGGGCTACGAGCAGTACTTC,CAISGSSQGYEQYF
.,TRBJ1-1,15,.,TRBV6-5,TGTGCCAGCAGTTACTCTGAGGGCAGTTACACTGAAGCTTTCTTT,CASSYSEGSYTEAFF
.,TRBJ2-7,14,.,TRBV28,TGTGCCAGCAGTTTCGATTTTGAGCGGTACGAGCAGTACTTC,CASSFDFERYEQYF
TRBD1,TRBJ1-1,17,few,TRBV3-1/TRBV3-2,TGTGCCAGCAGCCAAGATCTCCGACAGGGGCTCGGCACTGAAGCTTTCTTT,CASSQDLRQGLGTEAFF
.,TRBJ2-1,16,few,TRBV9,TGTGCCAGCAGCGTTGCCCGGGATTTATACTACAATGAGCAGTTCTTC,CASSVARDLYYNEQFF
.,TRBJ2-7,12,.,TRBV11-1,TGTGCCAGCAGCCCATCCTCCTACGAGCAGTACTTC,CASSPSSYEQYF
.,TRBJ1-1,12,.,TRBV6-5,TGTGCCAGCAGTCCGAACAGAGTAGAAGCTTTCTTT,CASSPNRVEAFF
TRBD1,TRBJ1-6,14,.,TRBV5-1,TGCGCCAGCAGCACGACAGGGGCTAATTCACCCCTCCACTTT,CASSTTGANSPLHF
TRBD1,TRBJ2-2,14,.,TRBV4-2,TGTGCCAGCAGCCAAAGGGGGCCTACCGGGGAGCTGTTTTTT,CASSQRGPTGELFF
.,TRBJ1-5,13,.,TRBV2,TGTGCCAGCACCCCACATAACAATCAGCCCCAGCATTTT,CASTPHNNQPQHF
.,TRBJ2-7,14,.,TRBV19,TGTGCCAGTAGTGCCCACGGGAGAACCTACGAGCAGTACTTC,CASSAHGRTYEQYF
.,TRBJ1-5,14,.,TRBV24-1,TGTGCCACCAGTGATCGACAGGTCGGTCAGCCCCAGCATTTT,CATSDRQVGQPQHF
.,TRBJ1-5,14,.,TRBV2,TGTGCCAGCAGTGAGGGCGGGGACAATCAGCCCCAGCATTTT,CASSEGGDNQPQHF
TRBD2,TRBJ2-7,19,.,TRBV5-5,TGTGCCAGCAGCTTGGATCTTGCCAGGGGGACTAGCGGAGCCTACGAGCAGTACTTC,CASSLDLARGTSGAYEQYF
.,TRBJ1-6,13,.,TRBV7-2,TGTGCCAGCAGCTTAACAGGGTTTTCACCCCTCCACTTT,CASSLTGFSPLHF
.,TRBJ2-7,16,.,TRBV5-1,TGCGCCAGCAGCTTGGGGTCGGGACTCCTCTCCTACGAGCAGTACTTC,CASSLGSGLLSYEQYF
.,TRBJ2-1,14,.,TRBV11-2,TGTGCCAGCAGCTTAGTAGTAACCTACAATGAGCAGTTCTTC,CASSLVVTYNEQFF
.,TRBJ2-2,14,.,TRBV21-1,TGTGCCAGCACAGGGACAGGGGGAGCCGGGGAGCTGTTTTTT,CASTGTGGAGELFF
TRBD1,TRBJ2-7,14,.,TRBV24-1,TGTGCCACCAGTGAACCTGACAGGGCGGACGAGCAGTACTTC,CATSEPDRADEQYF
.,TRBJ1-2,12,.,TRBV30,TGTGCCTGGAGTCCAAGGACAGATGGCTACACCTTC,CAWSPRTDGYTF
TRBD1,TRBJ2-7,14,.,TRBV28,TGTGCCAGCAACCTCCGGGACAGGGCAGGGGAGCAGTACTTC,CASNLRDRAGEQYF
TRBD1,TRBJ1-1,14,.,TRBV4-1,TGCGCCAGCAGCCGCGGGACAGTGAACACTGAAGCTTTCTTT,CASSRGTVNTEAFF
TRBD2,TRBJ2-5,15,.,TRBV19,TGTGCCAGTAGTATGAGCGGGAGGGGCGGGGAGACCCAGTACTTC,CASSMSGRGGETQYF
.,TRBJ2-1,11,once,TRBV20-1,TGCAGTGCCTCCCTAAACAATGAGCAGTTCTTC,CSASLNNEQFF
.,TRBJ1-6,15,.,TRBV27,TGTGCCAGCAGGACCACCCAGGGGCCCGGATCACCCCTCCACTTT,CASRTTQGPGSPLHF
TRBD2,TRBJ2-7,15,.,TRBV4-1,TGCGCCAGCAGCCCCCCACCAGCGGGGGAGTACGAGCAGTACTTC,CASSPPPAGEYEQYF
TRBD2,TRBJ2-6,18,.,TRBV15,TGTGCCACCAGCAGAGATCTAGCGGGAGTTGCTGGGGCCAACGTCCTGACTTTC,CATSRDLAGVAGANVLTF
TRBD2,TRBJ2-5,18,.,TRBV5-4,TGTGCCAGCAGCTCGAAGGGTAGTACCGGGAGGGCACAAGAGACCCAGTACTTC,CASSSKGSTGRAQETQYF
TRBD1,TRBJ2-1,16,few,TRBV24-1,TGTGCCACCAGTGATACCCTCGGAGACAGGGGCAATGAGCAGTTCTTC,CATSDTLGDRGNEQFF
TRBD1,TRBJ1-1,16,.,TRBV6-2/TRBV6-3,TGTGCCAGCAGTTACTCGACAGGGGCCGTTAACACTGAAGCTTTCTTT,CASSYSTGAVNTEAFF
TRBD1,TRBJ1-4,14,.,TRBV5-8,TGTGCCAGCAGGGCGGGACAGGAGAAGGAAAAACTGTTTTTT,CASRAGQEKEKLFF
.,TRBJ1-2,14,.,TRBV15,TGTGCCACCAGCAGTGTCGGGATTAACTATGGCTACACCTTC,CATSSVGINYGYTF
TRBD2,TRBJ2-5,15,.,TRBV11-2,TGTGCCAGCAGCCCCTGGGCGGGAGAGGGAGAGACCCAGTACTTC,CASSPWAGEGETQYF
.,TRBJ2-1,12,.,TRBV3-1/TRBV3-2,TGTGCCAGCAGCGGGCGCTACAATGAGCAGTTCTTC,CASSGRYNEQFF
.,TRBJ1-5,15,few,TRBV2,TGTGCCAGCAGATTGTATTCGGGGGTATCTCAGCCCCAGCATTTT,CASRLYSGVSQPQHF
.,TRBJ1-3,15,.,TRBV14,TGTGCCAGCAGCCAAGAGAGAGGAACTGGAAACACCATATATTTT,CASSQERGTGNTIYF
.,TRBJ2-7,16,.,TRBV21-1,TGTGCCAGCAGCAAACTGCGAGGACAGGGGACCTACGAGCAGTACTTC,CASSKLRGQGTYEQYF
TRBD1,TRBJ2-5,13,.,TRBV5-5,TGTGCCAGCAGACCGCAGGGGGAAGAGACCCAGTACTTC,CASRPQGEETQYF